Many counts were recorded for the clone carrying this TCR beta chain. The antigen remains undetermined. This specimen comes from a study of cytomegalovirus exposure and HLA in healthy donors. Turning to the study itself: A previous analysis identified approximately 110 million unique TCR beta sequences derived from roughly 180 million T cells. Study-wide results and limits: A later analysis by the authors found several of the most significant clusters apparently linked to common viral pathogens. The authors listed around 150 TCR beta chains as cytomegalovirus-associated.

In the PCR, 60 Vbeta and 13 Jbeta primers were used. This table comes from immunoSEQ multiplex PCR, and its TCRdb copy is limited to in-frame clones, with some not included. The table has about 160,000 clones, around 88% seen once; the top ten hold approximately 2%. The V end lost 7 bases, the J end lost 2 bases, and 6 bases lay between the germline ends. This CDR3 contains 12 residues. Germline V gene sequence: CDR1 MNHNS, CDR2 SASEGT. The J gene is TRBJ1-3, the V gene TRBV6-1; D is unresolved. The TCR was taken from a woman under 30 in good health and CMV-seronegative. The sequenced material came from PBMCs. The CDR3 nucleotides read TGTGCCAGCAATACAGCTGGAAACACCATATATTTT. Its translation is CASNTAGNTIYF.